This TCR beta chain appears in the sequencing data of a study of cytomegalovirus exposure and HLA in healthy donors. The PCR ran on 60 Vbeta and 13 Jbeta primers. TCRdb's copy holds only in-frame clones and misses some; the assay was immunoSEQ multiplex PCR. This repertoire comprises some 41,000 clones; its ten largest clones make up 6.2%. To note about this clone: Within the sample, other DNA sequences also encode this same CDR3.

The CDR3 is made up of 15 amino acids. CDR1 SGHAT and CDR2 FQNNGV come from the germline V gene. Trimming cost V 1 base and J 5 bases; bases outside gene matches: 4. The receptor was derived from a man younger than 40 in good health and CMV-seronegative. Sequenced: PBMCs. The chain joins TRBV11-2 to TRBJ2-5; 10 nucleotides line up with TRBD1. The CDR3 DNA sequence: TGTGCCAGCAGCTTAGGGGACAGGGGTGTGGAGACCCAGTACTTC. This gives the protein CASSLGDRGVETQYF. Full variable domain (rest looked up from reference TRBV11-2 and TRBJ2-5): EAGVAQSPRYKIIEKRQSVAFWCNPISGHATLYWYQQILGQGPKLLIQFQNNGVVDDSQLPKDRFSAERLKGVDSTLKIQPAKLEDSAVYLCASSLGDRGVETQYFGPGTRLLVL.